One and the same sample provided the 22 T cell receptor beta chains below, sequenced in a study of T cells in Graves' hyperthyroidism and ophthalmopathy. TCR beta CDR3 region amplification was performed from RNA transcripts. HTBI primers were employed in a first-round RT-PCR of the TCR CDR3. Each CDR3 protein gets one entry after TCRdb re-called the multiplex PCR reads with MiXCR. The sample yields about 380,000 distinct CDR3 sequences, approximately 13% seen once. Sequencing was carried out using blood. Receptors were obtained from a man younger than 45 with Graves' hyperthyroidism that later progressed to Graves' ophthalmopathy.

The table lists this clonotype with a few counts. The V and J genes are TRBV7-9 and TRBJ1-5, with D possibly being TRBD1 (6 bases). V lost 4 bases and J 5 bases, leaving 12 bases between the germline ends. CDR1 SEHNR and CDR2 FQNEAQ come from the germline V gene (reference sequence). The CDR3 is 14 amino acids. The CDR3 DNA is TGTGCCAGCAGCTCAGGGGCATCGGATCAGCCCCAGCATTTT. Protein: CASSSGASDQPQHF.

This clonotype was counted many times. The V and J genes are TRBV20-1 and TRBJ2-5, with D uncertain. CDR3 length: 11 residues. Germline V gene data show CDR1 as DFQATT and CDR2 as SNEGSKA (reference sequence). V was cut by 6 bases and J by 4 bases, with 9 bases left in between. This CDR3 is CSAAPVETQYF. In nucleotides, the CDR3 is TGCAGTGCCGCCCCCGTAGAGACCCAGTACTTC.

This clonotype has ten or more counts. The chain recombines TRBV11-2 with TRBJ2-5; tentative D call: TRBD1 (6 bases). CDR1 SGHAT and CDR2 FQNNGV come from the germline V gene. Trimming stripped 5 bases from V and 2 bases from J, with 12 bases between. The CDR3 covers 14 residues. This chain's CDR3 is CASSVGQIQETQYF. As DNA, the CDR3 is TGTGCCAGCAGCGTCGGACAGATTCAAGAGACCCAGTACTTC.

The rearrangement uses TRBV4-1 and TRBJ1-2; 9 bases agree with TRBD1. Germline V lookup: CDR1 MGHRA, CDR2 YSYEKL. This CDR3 spans 15 amino acids. The junction had 5 bases not matched to a gene; V was cut back by 1 base and J by 5 bases. CDR3 DNA sequence: TGCGCCAGCAGCCAAGTTCGGGACAGGGAGTATGGCTACACCTTC. Residues: CASSQVRDREYGYTF.

This clonotype has ten or more counts. The CDR3 coding sequence is TGTGCCAGCAGCACAAGGACAGGGCTTCCCTATAATTCACCCCTCCACTTT. Its translation is CASSTRTGLPYNSPLHF. The genes are TRBV7-9 and TRBJ1-6, with 8 nucleotides matching TRBD1. With V trimmed by 5 bases and J by 2 bases, 8 bases remained unmatched. The V gene's germline CDR1 is SEHNR and CDR2 FQNEAQ (reference sequence). This CDR3 is built from 17 residues.

This clonotype was seen at least ten times. The V and J genes are TRBV9 and TRBJ2-2; tentatively, D is TRBD1 (5 bases). The V and J ends lost 6 bases and 4 bases respectively, with 13 bases between them. Germline loops: CDR1 SGDLS, CDR2 YYNGEE. The CDR3 covers 14 residues. CDR3 nucleotide sequence: TGTGCCAGCAATTTGGGGCCGCTCACCGGGGAGCTGTTTTTT. This gives the protein CASNLGPLTGELFF.

This clonotype occurred many times. The J gene is TRBJ1-5, the V gene TRBV29-1; TRBD1 might be the D (5 bases). V was shortened by 4 bases and J by 0 bases, with 7 bases between the two germline ends. The CDR3 spans 13 residues. Germline V gives CDR1 SQVTM, CDR2 ANQGSEA. The chain's CDR3 is CSVGDGSNQPQHF. CDR3 nucleotides: TGCAGCGTTGGGGACGGTAGCAATCAGCCCCAGCATTTT.

The chain recombines TRBV20-1 with TRBJ1-2, with a possible D match to TRBD1 (6 bases). V was shortened by 6 bases and J by 7 bases, with 18 bases between the two germline ends. From germline, CDR1 is DFQATT and CDR2 SNEGSKA (reference sequence). This CDR3 is built from 13 residues. The CDR3 is CSASSGGAGGYTF. DNA for the CDR3: TGCAGTGCCAGTAGTGGGGGCGCCGGTGGCTACACCTTC.

The genes are TRBV20-1 and TRBJ2-5, with 11 positions matching TRBD2. The germline V gene has CDR1 DFQATT and CDR2 SNEGSKA (reference sequence). V trimming: 0 bases; J trimming: 0 bases; junction bases outside the gene matches: 6. CDR3 length: 17 amino acids. CDR3 bases: TGCAGTGCTAGAGAGGGGGTAGCGGGGGGGAACCAAGAGACCCAGTACTTC. Protein: CSAREGVAGGNQETQYF.

At least ten counts were recorded for this clonotype. V gene TRBV6-6 combines with J gene TRBJ1-6; perhaps TRBD1 as D (6 bases). Per germline, CDR1 MNHNY and CDR2 SVGAGI (reference sequence). The CDR3 has 16 amino acids. V lost 1 base, J lost 7 bases, and 14 bases lay in between. CDR3: CASSYLGAGENSPLHF. DNA of the CDR3: TGTGCCAGCAGTTACTTGGGTGCAGGGGAGAATTCACCCCTCCACTTT.

This clonotype was found a few times. This rearrangement joins TRBV5-1 to TRBJ2-3; D possibly corresponds to TRBD1 (6 bases). Trimming removed 2 bases at V and 0 bases at J, with 10 bases between. Per germline, CDR1 SGHRS and CDR2 YFSETQ. There are 15 residues in the CDR3. This CDR3 is CASSFQGSSTDTQYF. DNA of the CDR3: TGCGCCAGCAGCTTTCAGGGGTCTAGCACAGATACGCAGTATTTT. Variable domain in full (rest from reference TRBV5-1 and TRBJ2-3): KAGVTQTPRYLIKTRGQQVTLSCSPISGHRSVSWYQQTPGQGLQFLFEYFSETQRNKGNFPGRFSGRQFSNSRSEMNVSTLELGDSALYLCASSFQGSSTDTQYFGPGTRLTVL.

This clonotype appeared a few times. The rearrangement joins TRBV5-1 to TRBJ2-1; D is ambiguous. The CDR3 is made up of 15 amino acids. The germline V gene has CDR1 SGHRS and CDR2 YFSETQ. The V end lost 0 bases, the J end lost 6 bases, and 13 bases lay between the germline ends. The CDR3 DNA sequence: TGCGCCAGCAGCTTGGTTGGGGTTTTGACCAATGAGCAGTTCTTC. This encodes CASSLVGVLTNEQFF.

A few counts support this clonotype. The chain has TRBV30 and TRBJ1-2; D is uncertain. V was trimmed by 8 bases and J by 5 bases, leaving 18 bases between them. This CDR3 has 13 amino acids. Looked up from germline, CDR1 is GTSNPN and CDR2 is SVGIG (reference sequence). This CDR3 is CAGTLSGWYGYTF. The CDR3 nucleotides are TGTGCCGGTACCCTCAGTGGATGGTATGGCTACACCTTC. The entire variable domain, with the rest obtained from reference TRBV30 and TRBJ1-2, is as follows: SQTIHQWPATLVQPVGSPLSLECTVEGTSNPNLYWYRQAAGRGLQLLFYSVGIGQISSEVPQNLSASRPQDRQFILSSKKLLLSDSGFYLCAGTLSGWYGYTFGSGTRLTVV.

The gene calls are TRBV5-1 and TRBJ1-2, with D hard to call. Trimming shortened V by 0 bases and J by 3 bases, and 6 bases separated the two germline ends. Germline V lookup: CDR1 SGHRS, CDR2 YFSETQ. The CDR3 has 13 amino acids. For the CDR3, the DNA is TGCGCCAGCAGCTTGGCCAGTGACTATGGCTACACCTTC. This translates into CASSLASDYGYTF.

The table lists this clonotype with a few counts. J is TRBJ1-3 and V is TRBV30, with a weak D call TRBD1 (5 bases). The V and J ends lost 6 bases and 0 bases respectively, with 12 bases between them. The CDR3 is 14 residues long. CDR1 GTSNPN and CDR2 SVGIG come from the germline V gene (reference sequence). The CDR3 sequence: CACTGTSSGNTIYF. In DNA form, the CDR3 reads TGTGCCTGTACCGGGACCAGCTCTGGAAACACCATATATTTT.

This clonotype was seen ten or more times. A read error may account for a junction end that differs from germline. This chain links TRBV18 with TRBJ2-7; 8 nucleotides line up with TRBD1. The CDR3 runs to 15 residues. Germline CDR1 is KGHSH and CDR2 is LQKENI. The CDR3 reads CASSPGQGVSYEQYF. Written as DNA, the CDR3 is TGCGCCAGCAGCCCAGGACAGGGCGTCTCCTACGAGCAGTACTTC.

This clonotype was recorded many times. The CDR3 loop reads CASSLDGRYTEAFF. The CDR3 DNA is TGTGCCAGCAGCTTGGACGGTCGATACACTGAAGCTTTCTTT. This rearrangement joins TRBV5-8 to TRBJ1-1, with unresolved D. Germline loops: CDR1 SGHTS, CDR2 YDEGEE. V was trimmed by 0 bases and J by 3 bases, leaving 9 bases between them. This CDR3 spans 14 amino acids.

This clonotype showed up many times. J is TRBJ2-2 and V is TRBV30; D gene uncertain. The CDR3 spans 14 residues. The V and J ends lost 2 bases and 2 bases respectively, with 9 bases between them. In germline, CDR1 is GTSNPN, CDR2 SVGIG (reference sequence). CDR3 loop: CAWSRLLNTGELFF. The CDR3 DNA reads TGTGCCTGGAGTCGCCTCCTTAACACCGGGGAGCTGTTTTTT.

A few counts support this clonotype. The V call is TRBV19, the J call TRBJ2-2; 8 bases are shared with TRBD1. This CDR3 region has 17 residues. Trimming at V came to 4 bases and at J to 1 base, leaving 8 bases not matched to a gene. Per the germline V gene, CDR1 is LNHDA and CDR2 is SQIVND (reference sequence). The CDR3 nucleotides read TGTGCCAGTAGTAGGGACAGGAGCTTAGTGAACACCGGGGAGCTGTTTTTT. Its translation is CASSRDRSLVNTGELFF.

The chain combines TRBV15 with TRBJ2-1; D uncertain. Trimming stripped 0 bases from V and 12 bases from J, with 21 bases between. CDR3 length: 16 residues. Looked up from germline, CDR1 is LNHNV and CDR2 is YYDKDF (reference sequence). The CDR3 DNA follows: TGTGCCACCAGCAGAGATATGGCACTTATTAACCATGGGCAGTTCTTC. Amino acid sequence: CATSRDMALINHGQFF.

Regarding this clonotype: A read error may produce the germline difference seen at one junction end. The chain has TRBV6-8 and TRBJ1-5; a possible D gene is TRBD1 (5 bases). This CDR3 is built from 12 residues. In germline, CDR1 is MNHGY, CDR2 SAAAGT. In DNA form, the CDR3 reads TGCCTAGCCCCGGGGCAAAGGCAGCCCCAGCATTTT. It encodes CLAPGQRQPQHF.

There are many counts of this clonotype. The J gene is TRBJ1-2, the V gene TRBV28; no definite D call. Germline V lookup: CDR1 MDHEN, CDR2 SYDVKM. Between the trimmed V and J ends, which lost 5 bases and 0 bases, there was a span of 10 bases. The CDR3 is 14 amino acids. The CDR3 region is CASSPLGSNYGYTF. The CDR3 DNA is TGTGCCAGCAGTCCCCTGGGGTCTAACTATGGCTACACCTTC.